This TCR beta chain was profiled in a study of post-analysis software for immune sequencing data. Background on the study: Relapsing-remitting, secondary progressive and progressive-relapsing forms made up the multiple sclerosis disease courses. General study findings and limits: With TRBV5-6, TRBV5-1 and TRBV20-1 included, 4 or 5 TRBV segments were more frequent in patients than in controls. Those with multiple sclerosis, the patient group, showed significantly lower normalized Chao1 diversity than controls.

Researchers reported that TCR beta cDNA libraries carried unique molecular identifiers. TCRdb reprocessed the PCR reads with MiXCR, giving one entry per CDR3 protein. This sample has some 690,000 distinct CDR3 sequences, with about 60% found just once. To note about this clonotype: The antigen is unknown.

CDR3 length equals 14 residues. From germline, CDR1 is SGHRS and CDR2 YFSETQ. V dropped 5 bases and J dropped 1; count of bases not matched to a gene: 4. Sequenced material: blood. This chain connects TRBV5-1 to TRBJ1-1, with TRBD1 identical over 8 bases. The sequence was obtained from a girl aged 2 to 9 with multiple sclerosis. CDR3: CASRYDRGNTEAFF. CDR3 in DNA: TGCGCCAGCAGATACGACAGGGGGAACACTGAAGCTTTCTTT.